This TCR beta chain was documented in a study of tumor and adjacent non-tumor tissue in lung cancer. Study-level background: On average, productive TCRbeta reads reached 4 million to 4.5 million per sample.

Three rounds of nested PCR, following a modified ARM-PCR protocol, produced the TCRbeta library. From the multiplex PCR reads, TCRdb called clonotypes with MiXCR, one entry per CDR3 protein. The sample lists approximately 120,000 distinct CDR3 sequences, over 65% occurring once. This clonotype has just a few counts. Antigen specificity is unknown. This sample's RNA came from whole unsorted tissue. Chemotherapy-naive patients with new lung cancer underwent thoracic surgery in China, August–November 2014. The study, taken as a whole, reports: Top 100 clones took a larger repertoire share in normal lung. Tumor TCR diversity, when higher, was linked to shorter survival.

The CDR3 is 16 residues long. With 6 bases removed from V and 3 bases from J, the gap between germline ends came to 15 bases. The germline CDR1 and CDR2 sequences are MGHDK and SYGVNS. Sequencing was done on a sample of lung tumor tissue. The chain links TRBV25-1 to TRBJ1-6, with D possibly TRBD1 on 5 matching bases. This clonotype was sampled from a man aged 25 to 45 with non-small cell lung cancer. CDR3 DNA sequence: TGTGCCAGCAGACCCTCTGGGGCTGGCTATAATTCACCCCTCCACTTT. Amino acids: CASRPSGAGYNSPLHF.